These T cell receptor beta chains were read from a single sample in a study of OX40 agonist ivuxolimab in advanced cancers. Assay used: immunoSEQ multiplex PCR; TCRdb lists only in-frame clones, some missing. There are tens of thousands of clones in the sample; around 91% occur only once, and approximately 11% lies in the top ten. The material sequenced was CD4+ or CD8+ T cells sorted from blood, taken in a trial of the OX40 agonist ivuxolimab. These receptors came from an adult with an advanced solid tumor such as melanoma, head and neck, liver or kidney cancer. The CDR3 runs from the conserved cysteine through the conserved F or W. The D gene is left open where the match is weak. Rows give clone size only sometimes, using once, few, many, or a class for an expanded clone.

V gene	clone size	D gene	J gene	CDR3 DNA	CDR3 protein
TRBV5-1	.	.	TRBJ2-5	TGCGCCAGCAGCCCCACGGACTACGTCCAAGAGACCCAGTACTTC	CASSPTDYVQETQYF
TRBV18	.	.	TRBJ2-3	TGTGCCAGCTCACCCCAAGATGGGAGCACAGATACGCAGTATTTT	CASSPQDGSTDTQYF
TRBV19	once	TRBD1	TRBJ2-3	TGTGCCAGTAGTATAGATCGTGAAGGACAGGGTGCAGATACGCAGTATTTT	CASSIDREGQGADTQYF
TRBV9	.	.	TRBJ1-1	TGTGCCAGCAGCCCCCTGGTGACAGCGAACACTGAAGCTTTCTTT	CASSPLVTANTEAFF
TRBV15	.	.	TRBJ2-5	TGTGCCACCAGCAGAGAACAGCAGTTCCAAGAGACCCAGTACTTC	CATSREQQFQETQYF
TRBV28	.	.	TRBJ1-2	TGTGCCAGCAGTCAGTCCGGGGGCATTGGTTTTTTTGGCTACACCTTC	CASSQSGGIGFFGYTF
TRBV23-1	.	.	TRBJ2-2	TGCGCCAGCAGTCAATCGATTATTGGGGGCTGGACCGGGGAGCTGTTTTTT	CASSQSIIGGWTGELFF
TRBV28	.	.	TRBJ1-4	TGTGCCAGCAGTTTCCCCGGCGATGCAACTAATGAAAAACTGTTTTTT	CASSFPGDATNEKLFF
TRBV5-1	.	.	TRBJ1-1	TGCGCCAGCAGCCGGACCCAGGGGATGTTCGCTGAAGCTTTCTTT	CASSRTQGMFAEAFF
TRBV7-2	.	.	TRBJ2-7	TGTGCCAGCAGCTTAGCGGGACGGAACTACGAGCAGTACTTC	CASSLAGRNYEQYF
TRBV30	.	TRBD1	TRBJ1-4	TGTGCCTGGACCCCGGACAGGGAGAGTGAAAAACTGTTTTTT	CAWTPDRESEKLFF
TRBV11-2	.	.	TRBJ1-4	TGTGCCAGCAGCCTCCGGTGGGATGAAAAACTGTTTTTT	CASSLRWDEKLFF
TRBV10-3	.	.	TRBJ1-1	TGTGCCATCAGTTCGACCCTGGCGAACACTGAAGCTTTCTTT	CAISSTLANTEAFF
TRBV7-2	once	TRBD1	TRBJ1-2	TGTGCCAGCAGCTCCGGACAGGGAGGGGATGGCTACACCTTC	CASSSGQGGDGYTF
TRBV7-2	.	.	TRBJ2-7	TGTGCCAGCAGCTCGTCTTGGGACTTGATTATTTACGAGCAGTACTTC	CASSSSWDLIIYEQYF
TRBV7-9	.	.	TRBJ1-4	TGTGCCAGCAGCTTAGGTTTAGATACGGCAACTAATGAAAAACTGTTTTTT	CASSLGLDTATNEKLFF
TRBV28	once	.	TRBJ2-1	TGTGCCAGCAGTTTACCCCACAGGGACGAGCAGTTCTTC	CASSLPHRDEQFF
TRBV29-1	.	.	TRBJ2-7	TGCAGCGTTGTATACGGAAGAACCTACGAGCAGTACTTC	CSVVYGRTYEQYF
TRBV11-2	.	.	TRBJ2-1	TGTGCCAGCAGCCCAGGACGGGACAATGAGCAGTTCTTC	CASSPGRDNEQFF
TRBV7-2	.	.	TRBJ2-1	TGTGCCAGCAGCTTAGGGGGTGGACGCAATTACAATGAGCAGTTCTTC	CASSLGGGRNYNEQFF
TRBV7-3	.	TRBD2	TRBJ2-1	TGTGCCAGCAGCTTATCCGGGACTAGGCCGTACAATGAGCAGTTCTTC	CASSLSGTRPYNEQFF
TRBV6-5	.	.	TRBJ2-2	TGTGCCAGCAGCAACGGACTGTACACCGGGGAGCTGTTTTTT	CASSNGLYTGELFF
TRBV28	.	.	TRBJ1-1	TGTGCCAGCAGTTTTATGGCCTCACCCAACACTGAAGCTTTCTTT	CASSFMASPNTEAFF
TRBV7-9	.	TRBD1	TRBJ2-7	TGTGCCAGCAGCTCCTATTTGGGGGACAGCCAGTACTTC	CASSSYLGDSQYF
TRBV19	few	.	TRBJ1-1	TGTGCCAGTACCATGGGGCGGCAGGTCCTAAACACTGAAGCTTTCTTT	CASTMGRQVLNTEAFF
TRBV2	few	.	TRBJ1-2	TGTGCCAGCAGTGGACAAAGAGGCTACACCTTC	CASSGQRGYTF
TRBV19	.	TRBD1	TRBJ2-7	TGTGCCAGTAGTTCGGACAGGCTCGCACCGAAGTCGGGCGAGCAGTACTTC	CASSSDRLAPKSGEQYF
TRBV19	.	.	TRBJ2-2	TGTGCCAGTAGTACAACCCGGGACACCTACACCGGGGAGCTGTTTTTT	CASSTTRDTYTGELFF
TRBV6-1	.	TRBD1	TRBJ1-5	TGTGCCAGCAGTGAAACAGGGGAAAATCAGCCCCAGCATTTT	CASSETGENQPQHF
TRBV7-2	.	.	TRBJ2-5	TGTGCCAGCAGCTCGTCTGGAGAGACCCAGTACTTC	CASSSSGETQYF
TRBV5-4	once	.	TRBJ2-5	TGTGCCAGCAGCTCCGACCCGCGGAGGGAGACCCAGTACTTC	CASSSDPRRETQYF
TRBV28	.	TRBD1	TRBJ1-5	TGTGCCACCAAACCGGGACAGGGTGTTCAGCCCCAGCATTTT	CATKPGQGVQPQHF
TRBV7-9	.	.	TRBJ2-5	TGTGCCAGCAGCTTAGTTAGCGAGACCCAGTACTTC	CASSLVSETQYF